What follows are 15 T cell receptor beta chains derived from one specimen sequenced in a study of T cell changes during pregnancy in multiple sclerosis. Sequencing used immunoSEQ multiplex PCR; TCRdb keeps in-frame clones, though not all of them. In the table there are about 48,000 clones, 85% to 95% of which are singletons. This specimen consisted of CD4+ T cells from peripheral blood mononuclear cells, obtained in the first trimester of pregnancy. All receptors come from a female donor with multiple sclerosis, enrolled in a pregnancy study.

This rearrangement joins TRBV30 to TRBJ2-7, with a weak D call TRBD2 (6 bases). V was clipped by 2 bases and J by 6 bases, with 17 bases between them. CDR3 length: 14 amino acids. The germline CDR1 and CDR2 sequences are GTSNPN and SVGIG (reference sequence). CDR3 in DNA: TGTGCCTGGAGTAGGAGAAGGGGTAGCGGCGAGCAGTACTTC. Its translation is CAWSRRRGSGEQYF.

The chain has TRBV30 and TRBJ1-5, with TRBD1 as a possible D gene (6 bases). Germline V lookup: CDR1 GTSNPN, CDR2 SVGIG (reference sequence). This CDR3 is built from 12 residues. Trimming left V 0 bases short and J 10 bases short, with 10 bases between. The chain's CDR3 is CAWSVSGTPQHF. CDR3 nucleotide sequence: TGTGCCTGGAGTGTTTCGGGGACACCCCAGCATTTT.

The gene calls are TRBV9 and TRBJ2-2; 13 bases are shared with TRBD2. This CDR3 contains 17 residues. V lost 4 bases to trimming and J lost 1 base; unmatched junction nucleotides: 4. CDR1 is SGDLS, CDR2 YYNGEE, per germline. This CDR3 reads CASSYRLAGGNTGELFF. CDR3 in DNA: TGTGCCAGCAGCTACCGACTAGCGGGGGGGAACACCGGGGAGCTGTTTTTT.

The chain is built from TRBV6-1 and TRBJ1-1; D not resolved. The CDR3 has 11 amino acids. Trimming left V 7 bases short and J 5 bases short, with 8 bases between. The germline V gene encodes CDR1 MNHNS and CDR2 SASEGT. This CDR3 is CASMGRTEAFF. CDR3 DNA sequence: TGTGCCAGCATGGGGAGGACTGAAGCTTTCTTT.

The chain employs TRBV9 and TRBJ1-4; 7 nucleotides match TRBD1. J was trimmed by 0 bases and V by 3 bases; bases with no gene match: 2. The V gene's germline CDR1 is SGDLS and CDR2 YYNGEE. The CDR3 runs to 15 residues. The CDR3 region has the DNA TGTGCCAGCAGCGGACAGGGTCCAACTAATGAAAAACTGTTTTTT. Protein product: CASSGQGPTNEKLFF.

This clone was seen just once. This chain joins TRBV4-1 and TRBJ2-1; D perhaps matches TRBD2 (7 bases). Trimming cost V 0 bases and J 12 bases, with 24 bases left between them. There are 17 residues in the CDR3. Germline assignment: CDR1 MGHRA and CDR2 YSYEKL. Written as DNA, the CDR3 is TGCGCCAGCAGCCAAGATATTCCGGCGGGGGCATTAATTACGCAGTTCTTC. Its translation is CASSQDIPAGALITQFF.

The V and J genes are TRBV7-3 and TRBJ2-1, with 9 bases fitting TRBD1. This CDR3 has 18 amino acids. Germline V gene data show CDR1 as SGHTA and CDR2 as FQGTGA. The junction had 13 bases not matched to a gene; V was cut back by 5 bases and J by 2 bases. The CDR3 loop reads CASSRSVQDRGTYNEQFF. The CDR3 DNA reads as TGTGCCAGCAGCCGGAGCGTACAGGACAGGGGCACCTACAATGAGCAGTTCTTC.

The chain carries TRBV2 and TRBJ1-1, with a tentative D call TRBD1 (6 bases). V lost 4 bases, J lost 0 bases, and 12 bases lay in between. Germline V gene lookup returns CDR1 SNHLY and CDR2 FYNNEI. The CDR3 is made up of 15 amino acids. The CDR3 sequence is CASSGGGSLNTEAFF. The CDR3 nucleotides are TGTGCCAGCAGTGGGGGGGGCAGTTTGAACACTGAAGCTTTCTTT. The full variable domain, completed using reference TRBV2 and TRBJ1-1, is EPEVTQTPSHQVTQMGQEVILRCVPISNHLYFYWYRQILGQKVEFLVSFYNNEISEKSEIFDDQFSVERPDGSNFTLKIRSTKLEDSAMYFCASSGGGSLNTEAFFGQGTRLTVV.

The rearrangement links TRBV27 to TRBJ2-7; 7 bases are shared with TRBD2. Trimming at V came to 5 bases and at J to 4 bases, leaving 8 bases not matched to a gene. The CDR3 runs 14 residues. CDR1 and CDR2 (germline): MNHEY, SMNVEV (reference sequence). DNA for the CDR3: TGTGCCAGCAGTAAAACGCACGGGGGGTACGAGCAGTACTTC. Translated: CASSKTHGGYEQYF.

The chain combines TRBV7-3 with TRBJ1-1; 9 bases line up with TRBD1. Trimming removed 5 bases from V and 4 bases from J; junction bases left unmatched: 14. CDR3 length: 17 residues. Germline loops: CDR1 SGHTA, CDR2 FQGTGA. CDR3 sequence: CASSTIPPQGAGTEAFF. In nucleotides, the CDR3 is TGTGCCAGCAGCACCATACCCCCACAGGGGGCGGGCACTGAAGCTTTCTTT.

The chain carries TRBV6-1 and TRBJ1-2; no clear D. Trimming took off 1 base at V and 4 bases at J, with 13 bases between the two ends. This CDR3 comprises 15 residues. The germline gives CDR1 MNHNS, CDR2 SASEGT. CDR3 in DNA: TGTGCCAGCAGTGAAGACGTTCTGGGCCTCTATGGCTACACCTTC. This gives the protein CASSEDVLGLYGYTF.

The J gene is TRBJ1-5, the V gene TRBV10-3; 7 nucleotides match TRBD1. The V gene end was trimmed by 4 bases and the J gene end by 1 base; junction bases not matched to a gene: 4. Germline V gene lookup returns CDR1 ENHRY and CDR2 SYGVKD. The length of the CDR3 is 15 residues. CDR3 protein: CAISGTGVSNQPQHF. The CDR3 DNA is TGTGCCATCAGTGGCACAGGGGTGAGCAATCAGCCCCAGCATTTT.

This clone was observed a handful of times. Here the CDR3 reads CAISEKGQGDYGYTF. In DNA, the CDR3 is TGTGCCATCAGTGAAAAGGGACAGGGGGACTATGGCTACACCTTC. The V and J genes are TRBV10-3 and TRBJ1-2; TRBD1 agrees at 11 bases. The CDR3 consists of 15 residues. After removal of 3 bases from V and 3 bases from J, the junction contained 3 bases not matched to a gene. Germline V gene data show CDR1 as ENHRY and CDR2 as SYGVKD.

The chain joins TRBV7-8 to TRBJ2-3; TRBD2 is a possible D gene (6 bases). The V gene lost 5 bases and the J gene lost 4 bases, with 10 bases spanning the gap. The CDR3 spans 13 residues. CDR1 SGHVS and CDR2 FQNEAQ come from the germline V gene. Written as DNA, the CDR3 is TGTGCCAGCAGCCTCCGGGGGTCAGATACGCAGTATTTT. This encodes CASSLRGSDTQYF.

The chain uses TRBV12-5 and TRBJ2-7; 7 bases are a match to TRBD1. Looked up from germline, CDR1 is LGHNT and CDR2 is FRNRAP. V was clipped by 0 bases and J by 1 base; unmatched bases: 12. The CDR3 loop spans 18 amino acids. As DNA, the CDR3 is TGTGCTAGTGGTTTGGTACCCCACCCTCGGACAGGATCCTACGAGCAGTACTTC. It yields the protein CASGLVPHPRTGSYEQYF.